The present TCR beta chain was sequenced within a study of T cells in Graves' hyperthyroidism and ophthalmopathy. Across the whole study: Peripheral blood specimens were obtained at initial diagnosis, prior to any treatment.

RNA transcripts were the template for amplifying TCR beta CDR3 regions. HTBI primers drove first-round RT-PCR of the TCR CDR3. Via MiXCR, TCRdb re-called the multiplex PCR reads, giving one row per CDR3 protein. The repertoire holds hundreds of thousands of distinct CDR3 sequences, with about a sixth as singletons. By frequency in the sample, this clonotype is medium-sized. Over 18 months, lack of ophthalmopathy progression marked Graves' hyperthyroidism as stable. The hyperthyroidism patients had all been newly diagnosed, and their disease duration was under 2 months. Their ages ranged from 18 to 65 years. Together with thyroid ultrasound, orbital computed tomography, serum thyroxine and TRAb, clinical symptoms were used for diagnoses. The CDR3 spans 13 residues. Per germline, CDR1 SGHNT and CDR2 YENEEA. Trimming took off 5 bases at V and 7 bases at J, with 11 bases between the two ends.

The specimen sequenced was blood. J is TRBJ2-2 and V is TRBV11-3, with D unresolved. The receptor comes from a woman in her late teens or twenties with Graves' hyperthyroidism. CDR3 in amino acids: CASSAVGSGELFF. CDR3 nucleotides: TGTGCCAGCAGCGCAGTGGGAAGCGGGGAGCTGTTTTTT. The variable domain in full, completed from reference TRBV11-3 and TRBJ2-2, reads EAGVVQSPRYKIIEKKQPVAFWCNPISGHNTLYWYLQNLGQGPELLIRYENEEAVDDSQLPKDRFSAERLKGVDSTLKIQPAELGDSAVYLCASSAVGSGELFFGEGSRLTVL.